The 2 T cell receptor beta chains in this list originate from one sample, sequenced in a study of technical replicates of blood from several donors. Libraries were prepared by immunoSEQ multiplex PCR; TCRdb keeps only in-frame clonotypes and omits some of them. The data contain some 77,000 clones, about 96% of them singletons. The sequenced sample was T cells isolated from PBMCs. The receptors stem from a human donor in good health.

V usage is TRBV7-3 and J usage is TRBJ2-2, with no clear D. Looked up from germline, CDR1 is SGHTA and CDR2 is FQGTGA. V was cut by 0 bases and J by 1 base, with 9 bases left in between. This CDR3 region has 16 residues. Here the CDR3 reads CASSLTATVNTGELFF. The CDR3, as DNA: TGTGCCAGCAGCTTAACAGCAACAGTGAACACCGGGGAGCTGTTTTTT. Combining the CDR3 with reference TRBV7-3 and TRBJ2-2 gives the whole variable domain GAGVSQTPSNKVTEKGKYVELRCDPISGHTALYWYRQSLGQGPEFLIYFQGTGAADDSGLPNDRFFAVRPEGSVSTLKIQRTERGDSAVYLCASSLTATVNTGELFFGEGSRLTVL.

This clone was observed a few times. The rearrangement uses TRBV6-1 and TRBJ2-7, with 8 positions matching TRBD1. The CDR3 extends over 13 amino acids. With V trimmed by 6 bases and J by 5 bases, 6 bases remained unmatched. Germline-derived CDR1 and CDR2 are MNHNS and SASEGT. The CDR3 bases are TGTGCCAGCAGATGGACAGGGAAAAACGAGCAGTACTTC. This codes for CASRWTGKNEQYF.